This T cell receptor beta chain was sequenced during a study of molecular identifiers for immune sequencing clone quantification. TCRdb reanalysed the PCR reads using MiXCR and keeps one entry per CDR3 protein. The table lists 79,000 or so distinct CDR3 sequences, 25% of them singletons. The CDR3 spans 17 residues. Trimming removed 4 bases from V and 5 bases from J; junction bases left unmatched: 14. Germline loops: CDR1 MNHNY, CDR2 SVGAGI (reference sequence). This clonotype was seen a handful of times. The sequenced material came from naive CD8+ T cells from blood, with Jurkat cell RNA spiked in. Described subset: FACS-sorted CD8+CD4-CCR7+CD45RA+ naive T cells. The rearrangement links TRBV6-6 to TRBJ2-7; 10 nucleotides align to TRBD1. This clonotype originated in a human donor in good health. Some libraries in this study had Jurkat cell RNA spiked in. CDR3 sequence (DNA): TGTGCCAGCAGTTCGTTAGACAGGGGGCTGAAACACAACGAGCAGTACTTC. Protein sequence: CASSSLDRGLKHNEQYF.